The source of this T cell receptor beta chain is a study of blood T cell repertoires in COVID-19. On the study more broadly: Acute and convalescent COVID-19 samples came from the United States, Italy and Spain. Sample material is recorded as cDNA or gDNA derived from T cells, B-cell-depleted T cells, or PBMCs.

V lost 4 bases, J lost 4 bases, and 6 bases stayed unmatched. Germline CDR1 reads LGHDT; CDR2 reads YNNKEL (reference sequence). The CDR3 consists of 15 residues. Only in-frame clones appear in the TCRdb table, and some are missing; sequencing was by immunoSEQ multiplex PCR. In the table there are some 250,000 clones, approximately 85% of which are singletons. The material sequenced was peripheral blood. The clonotype comes from a woman aged 25 to 45 with acute or convalescent COVID-19. The rearrangement links TRBV3-1 (or the pseudogene TRBV3-2) to TRBJ1-4; 7 bases match TRBD1. The CDR3 nucleotides read TGTGCCAGCAGCCCAAAGGACAGGATTAATGAAAAACTGTTTTTT. Protein sequence: CASSPKDRINEKLFF.